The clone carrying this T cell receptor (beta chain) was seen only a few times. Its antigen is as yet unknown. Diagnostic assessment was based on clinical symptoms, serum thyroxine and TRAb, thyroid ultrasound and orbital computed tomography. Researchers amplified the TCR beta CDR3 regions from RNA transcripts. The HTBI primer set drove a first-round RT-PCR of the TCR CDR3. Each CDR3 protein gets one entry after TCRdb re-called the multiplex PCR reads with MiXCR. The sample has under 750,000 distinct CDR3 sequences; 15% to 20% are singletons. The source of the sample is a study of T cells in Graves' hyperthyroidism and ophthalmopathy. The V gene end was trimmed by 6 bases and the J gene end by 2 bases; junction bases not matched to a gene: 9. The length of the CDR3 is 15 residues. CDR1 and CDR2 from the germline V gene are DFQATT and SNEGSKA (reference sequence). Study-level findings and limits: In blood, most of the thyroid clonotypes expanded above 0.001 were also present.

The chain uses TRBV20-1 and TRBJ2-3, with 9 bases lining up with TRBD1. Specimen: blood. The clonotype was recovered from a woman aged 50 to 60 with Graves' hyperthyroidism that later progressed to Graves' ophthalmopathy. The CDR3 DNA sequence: TGCAGTGCAAGCCGGGACAGGGTTTCCACAGATACGCAGTATTTT. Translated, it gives CSASRDRVSTDTQYF.